These 5 T cell receptor beta chains were all obtained from the same sample, sequenced in a study of early T cells in non-severe SARS-CoV-2 infection. TCRdb reprocessed the 5' RACE reads via MiXCR and lists one record per CDR3 protein. Of nearly 60,000 distinct CDR3 sequences detected, roughly 12% appear once; the ten largest clones hold more than 8.5%. Sequences were obtained from whole blood. These receptors originate from an adult who was a healthcare worker with PCR-confirmed SARS-CoV-2 infection or an uninfected control (not recorded which).

This clonotype has ten or more counts. The chain carries TRBV20-1 and TRBJ2-1; 16 bases are shared with TRBD2. Germline-derived CDR1 and CDR2 are DFQATT and SNEGSKA (reference sequence). V lost 1 base, J lost 1 base, and 10 bases stayed unmatched. This CDR3 spans 20 amino acids. CDR3: CSARATGTSGRARSYNEQFF. In DNA, the CDR3 is TGCAGTGCTAGAGCTACCGGGACTAGCGGGAGGGCCAGGTCCTACAATGAGCAGTTCTTC.

The chain uses TRBV14 and TRBJ1-2, with D unclear. Germline assignment: CDR1 SGHDN and CDR2 FVKESK. The germline V and J ends were trimmed by 3 bases and 6 bases, with 5 bases remaining between them. This CDR3 region has 11 residues. CDR3: CASSQGDGYTF. For the CDR3, the DNA is TGTGCCAGCAGCCAGGGAGATGGCTACACCTTC.

This clonotype was recorded a few times. The V and J genes are TRBV4-1 and TRBJ1-2, with 7 bases identical to TRBD1. The V gene end was trimmed by 2 bases and the J gene end by 1 base; junction bases not matched to a gene: 10. Per the germline V gene, CDR1 is MGHRA and CDR2 is YSYEKL. The CDR3 spans 17 residues. The CDR3 coding sequence is TGCGCCAGCAGCCAATCCGCCGGGACAGCTTTTAACTATGGCTACACCTTC. Protein: CASSQSAGTAFNYGYTF.

In this sample, this clonotype turned up a few times. CDR3 residues: CSARSRGGTQYF. CDR3 DNA: TGCAGTGCTAGGTCCCGGGGGGGGACCCAGTACTTC. The rearrangement links TRBV20-1 to TRBJ2-5; 8 bases are a match to TRBD2. The germline V gene encodes CDR1 DFQATT and CDR2 SNEGSKA (reference sequence). The CDR3 sequence is 12 residues long. V shed 3 bases and J 7 bases; nucleotides not matched to a gene: 4.

The J gene is TRBJ1-5, the V gene TRBV12-3 or TRBV12-4, with 7 bases fitting TRBD1. Trimming at V came to 5 bases and at J to 2 bases, leaving 6 bases not matched to a gene. There are 15 residues in the CDR3. The CDR3 nucleotides read TGTGCCAGCAGTAACAGGGGCCGGGGCAATCAGCCCCAGCATTTT. Translation: CASSNRGRGNQPQHF.